This TCR beta chain originates from a study of cytomegalovirus exposure and HLA in healthy donors. The PCR was carried out with 60 Vbeta primers and 13 Jbeta primers. Generated by immunoSEQ multiplex PCR, the TCRdb table keeps only in-frame clones and is missing some. The clone table shows 45,000 or so clones, with the ten largest holding about a sixth. For this clone: What it binds is unknown.

Study findings and constraints: With DRB1 most and HLA-C fewest, TCR association rates differed between HLA loci in a later analysis.

The TCR originated in a male donor in good health and CMV-seronegative. Sequencing was performed on PBMCs.

CDR3 amino acids: CASSSGTGARPQHF. The CDR3 region has the DNA TGTGCCAGCAGCTCGGGGACAGGGGCTAGGCCCCAGCATTTT. The rearrangement joins TRBV7-2 to TRBJ1-5, with 10 bases aligning to TRBD1. The CDR3 runs 14 residues. V was pared by 4 bases and J by 9 bases, with 6 bases of the junction left unmatched. The germline V gene encodes CDR1 SGHTA and CDR2 FQGNSA.